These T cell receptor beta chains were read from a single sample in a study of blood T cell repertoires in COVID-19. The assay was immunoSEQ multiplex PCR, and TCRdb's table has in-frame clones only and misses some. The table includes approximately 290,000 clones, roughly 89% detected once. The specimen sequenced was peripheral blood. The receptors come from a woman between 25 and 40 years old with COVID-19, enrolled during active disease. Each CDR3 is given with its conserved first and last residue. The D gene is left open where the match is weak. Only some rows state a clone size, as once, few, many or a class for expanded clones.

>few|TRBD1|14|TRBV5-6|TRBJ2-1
CASSFLPGGREQFF
TGTGCCAGCAGCTTCCTTCCAGGGGGCCGGGAGCAGTTCTTC
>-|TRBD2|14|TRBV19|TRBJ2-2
CASQSGDLGGELFF
TGTGCCAGTCAAAGCGGGGACCTGGGCGGGGAGCTGTTTTTT
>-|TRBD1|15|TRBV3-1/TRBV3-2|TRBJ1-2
CASSQDRTGAYGYTF
TGTGCCAGCAGCCAAGATCGGACAGGGGCCTATGGCTACACCTTC
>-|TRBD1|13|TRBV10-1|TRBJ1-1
CASTETGRTEAFF
TGCGCCAGCACTGAGACAGGGCGGACTGAAGCTTTCTTT
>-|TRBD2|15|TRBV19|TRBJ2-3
CASRRASGTTDTQYF
TGTGCCAGTAGGAGGGCTAGCGGGACCACAGATACGCAGTATTTT
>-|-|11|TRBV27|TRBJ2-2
CATGVVGELFF
TGTGCCACAGGGGTGGTCGGGGAGCTGTTTTTT
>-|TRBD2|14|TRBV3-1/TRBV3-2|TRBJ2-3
CATRASGLTDTQYF
TGTGCCACTCGGGCTAGCGGACTCACAGATACGCAGTATTTT
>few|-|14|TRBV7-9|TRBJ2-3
CASSLGGLRDTQYF
TGTGCCAGCAGCTTAGGGGGCCTCAGAGATACGCAGTATTTT
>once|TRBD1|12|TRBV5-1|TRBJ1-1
CASTGQGTEAFF
TGCGCCAGCACGGGACAGGGGACTGAAGCTTTCTTT
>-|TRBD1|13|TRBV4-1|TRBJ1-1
CASSQRQGTEAFF
TGCGCCAGCAGCCAAAGACAGGGGACTGAAGCTTTCTTT
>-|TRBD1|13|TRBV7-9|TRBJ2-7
CASSRGQGNEQYF
TGTGCCAGCAGCCGGGGACAGGGGAACGAGCAGTACTTC
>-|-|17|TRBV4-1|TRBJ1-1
CASSQGRRSGAVTEAFF
TGCGCCAGCAGCCAAGGACGGAGATCAGGGGCGGTCACTGAAGCTTTCTTT
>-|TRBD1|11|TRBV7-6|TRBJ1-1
CASSSGQGGFF
TGTGCCAGCAGCTCCGGACAGGGGGGTTTCTTT
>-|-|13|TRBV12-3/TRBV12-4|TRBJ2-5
CASTGTPEETQYF
TGTGCCAGCACTGGGACTCCGGAAGAGACCCAGTACTTC
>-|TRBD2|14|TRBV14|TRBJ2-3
CASSPLAGPDTQYF
TGTGCCAGCAGCCCCTTAGCGGGGCCAGATACGCAGTATTTT
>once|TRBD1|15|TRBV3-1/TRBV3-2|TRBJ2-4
CASSIGGLGKNIQYF
TGTGCCAGCAGTATAGGGGGCTTGGGCAAAAACATTCAGTACTTC
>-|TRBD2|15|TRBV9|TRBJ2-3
CASTVAGEPTDTQYF
TGTGCCAGCACCGTAGCGGGAGAACCCACAGATACGCAGTATTTT
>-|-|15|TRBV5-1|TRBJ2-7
CASSLTHRRSYEQYF
TGCGCCAGCAGCTTAACCCACAGAAGGTCCTACGAGCAGTACTTC
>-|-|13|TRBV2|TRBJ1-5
CASKGREEMPQHF
TGTGCCAGCAAGGGCAGGGAAGAGATGCCCCAGCATTTT
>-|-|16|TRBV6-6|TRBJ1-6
CASSYTRGGNNSPLHF
TGTGCCAGCAGTTACACACGGGGAGGGAATAATTCACCCCTCCACTTT
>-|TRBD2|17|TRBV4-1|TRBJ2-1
CASSQPIRGDRRNEQFF
TGCGCCAGCAGCCAACCCATCCGGGGGGATCGCCGGAATGAGCAGTTCTTC
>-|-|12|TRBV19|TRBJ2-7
CASSPSPYEQYF
TGTGCCAGTAGCCCCAGTCCCTACGAGCAGTACTTC
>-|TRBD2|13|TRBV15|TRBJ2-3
CATSMTSGGTQYF
TGTGCCACCAGCATGACTAGCGGGGGAACGCAGTATTTT
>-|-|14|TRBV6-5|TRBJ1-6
CASSYREYNSPLHF
TGTGCCAGCAGTTACCGAGAATATAATTCACCCCTCCACTTT
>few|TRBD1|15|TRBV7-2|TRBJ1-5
CASSLEGGGNQPQHF
TGTGCCAGCAGCTTAGAAGGGGGCGGGAATCAGCCCCAGCATTTT
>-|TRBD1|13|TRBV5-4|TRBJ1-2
CASSLTGVEGYTF
TGTGCCAGCAGCCTGACAGGGGTTGAGGGCTACACCTTC
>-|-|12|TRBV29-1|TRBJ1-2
CSVEDGFQERTF
TGCAGCGTTGAAGATGGGTTCCAGGAACGCACCTTC
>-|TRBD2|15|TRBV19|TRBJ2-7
CASSIGSGGTYEQYF
TGTGCCAGTAGTATCGGTAGCGGGGGTACTTACGAGCAGTACTTC
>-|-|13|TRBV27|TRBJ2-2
CASSFLSAGELFF
TGTGCCAGCAGTTTCCTGTCGGCCGGGGAGCTGTTTTTT
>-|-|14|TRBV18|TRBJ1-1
CASSPDTMNTEAFF
TGTGCCAGCTCACCGGACACGATGAACACTGAAGCTTTCTTT
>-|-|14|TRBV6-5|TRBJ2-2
CASRYPANTGELFF
TGTGCCAGCAGATACCCGGCGAACACCGGGGAGCTGTTTTTT
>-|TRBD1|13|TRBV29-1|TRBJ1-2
CSAGGRDSGGYTF
TGCAGCGCTGGGGGGCGGGACAGCGGTGGCTACACCTTC
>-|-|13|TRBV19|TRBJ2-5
CASSDTSQETQYF
TGTGCCAGTAGTGACACGAGCCAAGAGACCCAGTACTTC
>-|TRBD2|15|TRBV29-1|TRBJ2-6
CSVEDGRAGANVLTF
TGCAGCGTTGAAGATGGGAGGGCTGGGGCCAACGTCCTGACTTTC
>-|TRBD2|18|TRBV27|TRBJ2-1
CASSLTSGGPGLRNEQFF
TGTGCCAGCAGCCTGACTAGCGGGGGGCCAGGGTTAAGGAATGAGCAGTTCTTC
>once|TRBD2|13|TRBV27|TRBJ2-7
CASRASGTYEQYF
TGTGCCAGCAGGGCTAGCGGTACCTACGAGCAGTACTTC
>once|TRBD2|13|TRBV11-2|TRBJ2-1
CASSQTTSEEEFF
TGTGCCAGCAGCCAAACGACTAGCGAAGAAGAGTTCTTC
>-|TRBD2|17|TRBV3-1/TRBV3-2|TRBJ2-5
CASSQVDAAGGQETQYF
TGTGCCAGCAGCCAAGTCGATGCAGCGGGGGGCCAAGAGACCCAGTACTTC
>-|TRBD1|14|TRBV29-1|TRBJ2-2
CSAGQGARTGELFF
TGCAGCGCTGGACAGGGGGCGAGGACCGGGGAGCTGTTTTTT
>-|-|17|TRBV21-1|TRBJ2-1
CASSNPTWTSENNEQFF
TGTGCCAGCAGCAACCCGACGTGGACTAGCGAAAACAATGAGCAGTTCTTC
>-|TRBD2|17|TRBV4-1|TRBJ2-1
CASSHAPMGLAGYEQFF
TGCGCCAGCAGCCATGCACCTATGGGGCTAGCGGGGTATGAGCAGTTCTTC
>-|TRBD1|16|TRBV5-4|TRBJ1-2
CASSLRGTGLNYGYTF
TGTGCCAGCAGCTTACGCGGGACAGGCCTCAACTATGGCTACACCTTC
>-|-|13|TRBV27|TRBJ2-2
CASSPRGVGELFF
TGTGCCAGCAGCCCCCGCGGTGTCGGGGAGCTGTTTTTT
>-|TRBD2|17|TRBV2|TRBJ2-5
CASSDVNGGATWETQYF
TGTGCCAGCAGTGACGTGAACGGGGGGGCAACCTGGGAGACCCAGTACTTC
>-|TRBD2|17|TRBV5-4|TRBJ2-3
CASRGQERGVGTDTQYF
TGTGCCAGCAGGGGCCAGGAGCGGGGGGTCGGCACAGATACGCAGTATTTT
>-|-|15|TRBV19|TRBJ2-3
CASSMRWSSTDTQYF
TGTGCCAGTAGTATGCGCTGGTCTAGCACAGATACGCAGTATTTT
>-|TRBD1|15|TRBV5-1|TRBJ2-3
CASSPGTGASDTQYF
TGCGCCAGCAGCCCCGGGACAGGGGCGAGTGATACGCAGTATTTT
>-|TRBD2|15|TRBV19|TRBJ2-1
CASVGPSGGYNEQFF
TGTGCCAGCGTGGGGCCTAGCGGGGGGTACAATGAGCAGTTCTTC
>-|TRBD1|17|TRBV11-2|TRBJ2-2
CASSLRPDRVGTGELFF
TGTGCCAGCAGCTTAAGACCTGACAGGGTGGGCACCGGGGAGCTGTTTTTT
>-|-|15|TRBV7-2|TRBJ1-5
CASSLALRGNQPQHF
TGTGCCAGCAGCTTAGCCTTAAGGGGGAATCAGCCCCAGCATTTT
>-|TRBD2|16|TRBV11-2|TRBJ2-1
CASSPGTSFMDNEQFF
TGTGCCAGCAGCCCCGGGACTAGTTTCATGGACAATGAGCAGTTCTTC
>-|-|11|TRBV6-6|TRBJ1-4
CASSYGEKLFF
TGTGCCAGCAGTTACGGCGAAAAACTGTTTTTT
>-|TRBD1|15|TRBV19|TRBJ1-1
CASSVWGTGALEAFF
TGTGCCAGTAGTGTGTGGGGGACAGGGGCCCTTGAAGCTTTCTTT
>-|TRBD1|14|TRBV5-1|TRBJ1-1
CASSGTARNTEAFF
TGCGCCAGCAGCGGGACAGCGAGGAACACTGAAGCTTTCTTT
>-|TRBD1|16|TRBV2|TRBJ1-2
CASKRGQGAVVYGYTF
TGTGCCAGCAAGCGGGGACAGGGGGCTGTTGTCTATGGCTACACCTTC